This T cell receptor beta chain was captured by sequencing in a study of cytomegalovirus exposure and HLA in healthy donors. PCR involved 60 Vbeta and 13 Jbeta primers. TCRdb's copy holds only in-frame clones and misses some; the assay was immunoSEQ multiplex PCR. Of about 110,000 clones listed, more than 60% are singletons. General observations from the study: In an earlier analysis, in around 590 donors, most V segments appeared productive either ~87% or ~30% of the time. Presence/absence analyses rested on an assumption that sequencing depth was roughly uniform across donors.

CDR1 LNHDA and CDR2 SQIVND come from the germline V gene (reference sequence). The length of the CDR3 is 17 residues. After removal of 5 bases from V and 4 bases from J, the junction contained 9 bases not matched to a gene. Concerning this clone itself: Its antigen remains unidentified.

This chain joins TRBV19 and TRBJ2-2; 11 nucleotides agree with TRBD2. The TCR comes from a male donor in good health and CMV-seronegative. What was sequenced was PBMCs. The CDR3 region is CASSPRVAGGPTGELFF. Written as DNA, the CDR3 is TGTGCCAGTAGTCCCCGGGTAGCGGGAGGGCCCACCGGGGAGCTGTTTTTT.